Reported below is one TCR beta chain. The specificity of this receptor is unknown. No base quality information exists; no much larger clone differs at one position. This entry is derived from a study of blood T cell repertoires in COVID-19 (dated by TCRdb to the early 2020s). For context, the study as a whole: Samples covering the acute and convalescent phases of COVID-19 were provided by collaborators in the United States, Italy and Spain. The material from the prospective study consisted of cDNA or gDNA derived from T cells, B-cell-depleted T cells, or PBMCs. Subjects who had been exposed to COVID-19, were actively infected with it, or had recovered from it provided the deeply sampled blood TCRbeta repertoires that made up the dataset. The repertoires were made available in a free public database intended to serve as a resource for research on the immune response to SARS-CoV-2. Samples came from the ongoing ImmuneRACE study (first 160 participants) plus 1,254 subjects from 6 global collaborators. The sample metadata nearly always contained a de-identified subject ID, COVID-19 status, age in years and sex. Where available, HLA class I and class II types were taken from metadata supplied by the sample provider and were not determined by assay-based typing.

The paper as a whole reports these results and caveats: The quantity of clinical and demographic metadata differed by source and by participant and was supplied without curation.

The germline V gene (reference sequence) supplies CDR1 LNHDA and CDR2 SQIVND. CDR3 length: 17 amino acids, cysteine to phenylalanine. Of the read, only the CDR3 DNA is kept; its 51 bases are in frame from base 1. The junction shows trimming of 5 bases on V and 3 bases on J, plus 19 bases between the germline ends. TCRbeta CDR3 regions were amplified from genomic DNA using the immunoSEQ Assay, a bias-controlled multiplex PCR. The original methods were these. Nucleated cell counts per sample were estimated from amplification of reference gene primers within the assay. To quantify the absolute abundance of each unique TCRbeta CDR3 rearrangement, sequence reads were collapsed and filtered. For each sample, productive Simpson clonality was calculated as the square root of Simpson's diversity index over productive rearrangements. The source is immuneACCESS, and TCRdb retained only in-frame sequences with V and J called. Part of the clones is not carried over; for the studies checked, unresolved V genes explain less than half of this, and the remainder is unexplained. Clone size and V and J calls were adopted from that table, with D and trimming inferred from the DNA. The sample has around 230,000 clones on record, approximately 87% of them singletons. The ten largest clones represent 2% to 3% of the sample.

Collaborating institutions collected whole blood in K2EDTA tubes following their own protocols. For TCRbeta analysis, collaborators shipped samples as frozen whole blood, isolated PBMCs, or DNA extracted from either of those sample types. The source is a woman aged 70-85 years with active or convalescent COVID-19. This sequence uses TRBV19 and TRBJ2-2, and possibly TRBD1, on 7 matching bases. Sequencing was performed on peripheral blood. The DNA sequence is as follows: TGTGCCAGTAGTCAACTTCGGGGGACAGAATACACCGGGGAGCTGTTTTTT. This is translated as CASSQLRGTEYTGELFF. The full variable domain, completed from the reference TRBV19 and TRBJ2-2 proteins outside the CDR3, reads DGGITQSPKYLFRKEGQNVTLSCEQNLNHDAMYWYRQDPGQGLRLIYYSQIVNDFQKGDIAEGYSVSREKKESFPLTVTSAQKNPTAFYLCASSQLRGTEYTGELFFGEGSRLTVL.